A single sample is the source of the 2 T cell receptor beta chains below, sequenced in a study of blood T cell repertoires in COVID-19. Generated by immunoSEQ multiplex PCR, the TCRdb table keeps only in-frame clones and is missing some. The sample lists under 90,000 clones; 80% were seen once. The source material was peripheral blood. These receptor sequences come from a human donor in a cohort sampled during active COVID-19.

V usage is TRBV4-1 and J usage is TRBJ2-7; 8 bases fit TRBD2. This CDR3 spans 15 amino acids. Per the germline V gene, CDR1 is MGHRA and CDR2 is YSYEKL. Germline trimming cut 2 bases from V and 6 bases from J; bases unmatched to any gene: 9. CDR3 in amino acids: CASSQLQREFFEQYV. CDR3 coding DNA: TGCGCCAGCAGCCAACTCCAGCGGGAGTTTTTCGAGCAGTACGTC.

The chain couples TRBV5-1 to TRBJ2-3; D gene uncertain. This CDR3 contains 12 residues. The ends were cut back, 1 base at V and 5 bases at J, with 5 bases in the middle. Germline V gene sequence: CDR1 SGHRS, CDR2 YFSETQ. In DNA, the CDR3 is TGCGCCAGCAGCTTGACAGTAGATACGCAGTATTTT. This encodes CASSLTVDTQYF.